This T cell receptor beta chain was observed in a study of shared clonotypes between healthy human individuals. Findings and caveats of the study: Naive subsets usually exceeded memory subsets in estimated richness.

The CDR3 covers 16 residues. Germline CDR1 and CDR2: SGHAT and FQNNGV. Trimming cost V 2 bases and J 8 bases, with 19 bases left between them. Positively selected for CCR7, the CD45RO-negative cells used as naive CD8 cells excluded terminally differentiated effector memory CD45RA+ cells. There were no recent acute infections or vaccinations among the donors, who were healthy HIV-negative adults. Deep-level running was used for the assay. Repertoires were generated with immunoSEQ multiplex PCR, while TCRdb's copy carries only in-frame clones and drops some. Here the sample spans about 1.9 million clones, roughly 95% being singletons. Remarks on this clone: Its antigen is unidentified.

The clonotype originates from a man between 18 and 35 years old in good health. Some clones in this sample may be carry-over from other donors' samples. The gene calls are TRBV11-2 and TRBJ2-1; D possibly corresponds to TRBD2 (7 bases). Sequenced: naive CD8+ T cells from PBMCs. CDR3 protein: CASSLLRGLAAHEQFF. The CDR3 DNA reads TGTGCCAGCAGCTTACTCCGGGGGCTAGCGGCCCATGAGCAGTTCTTC.